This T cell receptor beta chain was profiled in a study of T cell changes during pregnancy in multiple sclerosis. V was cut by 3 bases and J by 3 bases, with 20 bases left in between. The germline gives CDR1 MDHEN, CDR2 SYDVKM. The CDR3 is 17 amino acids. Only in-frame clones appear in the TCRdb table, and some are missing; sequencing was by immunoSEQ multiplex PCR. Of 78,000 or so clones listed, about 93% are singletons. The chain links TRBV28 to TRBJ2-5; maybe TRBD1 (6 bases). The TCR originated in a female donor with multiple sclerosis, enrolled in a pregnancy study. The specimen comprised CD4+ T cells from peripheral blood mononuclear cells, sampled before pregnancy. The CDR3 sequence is CASSFTPKISGEETQYF. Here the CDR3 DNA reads TGTGCCAGCAGTTTCACCCCCAAGATCTCAGGGGAAGAGACCCAGTACTTC.